The clone carrying this T cell receptor (beta chain) was counted a single time. Its antigen is unidentified. The sample is drawn from a study of Ad26.COV2.S vaccination and SARS-CoV-2 variants. Libraries were prepared by immunoSEQ multiplex PCR; TCRdb keeps only in-frame clonotypes and omits some of them. The data hold 85,000 to 120,000 clones, with less than 85% observed a single time. Deletions cut 3 bases from V and 1 base from J, with 21 bases between. This CDR3 is built from 19 residues. Germline V CDR1 and CDR2: SGHVS, FNYEAQ. Study-wide results and caveats: From the TCR breadth and depth analyses, total T cell responses may have been underestimated.

The sequence was obtained from a human donor who had recovered from COVID-19. V gene TRBV7-6 combines with J gene TRBJ2-2; no clear D gene. This specimen was peripheral blood, taken after recovery from COVID-19. The CDR3 is CASSFSNISTAGNTGELFF. Written as DNA, the CDR3 is TGTGCCAGCAGCTTCTCTAACATATCTACAGCCGGGAACACCGGGGAGCTGTTTTTT. The full variable domain, completed using reference TRBV7-6 and TRBJ2-2, is GAGVSQSPRYKVTKRGQDVALRCDPISGHVSLYWYRQALGQGPEFLTYFNYEAQQDKSGLPNDRFSAERPEGSISTLTIQRTEQRDSAMYRCASSFSNISTAGNTGELFFGEGSRLTVL.